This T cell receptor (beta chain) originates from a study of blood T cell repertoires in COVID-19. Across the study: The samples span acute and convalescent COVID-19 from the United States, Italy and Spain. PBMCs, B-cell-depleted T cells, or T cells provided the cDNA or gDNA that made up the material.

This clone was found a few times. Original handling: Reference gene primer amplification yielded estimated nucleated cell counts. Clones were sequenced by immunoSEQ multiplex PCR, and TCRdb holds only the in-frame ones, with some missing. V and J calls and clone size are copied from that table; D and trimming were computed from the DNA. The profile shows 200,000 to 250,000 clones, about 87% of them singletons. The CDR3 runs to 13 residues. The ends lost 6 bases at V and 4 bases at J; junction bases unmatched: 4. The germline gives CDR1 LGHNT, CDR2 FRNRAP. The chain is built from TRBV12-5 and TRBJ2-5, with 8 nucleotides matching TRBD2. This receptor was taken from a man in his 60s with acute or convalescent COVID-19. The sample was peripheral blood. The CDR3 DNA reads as TGTGCTAGTGGCCGTCGGGGGGGAGAGACCCAGTACTTC. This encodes CASGRRGGETQYF.